This TCR beta chain originates from a study of shared clonotypes between healthy human individuals (dated by TCRdb to 2018 to 2020). The study in broad terms: The cohort comprised two women and three men aged 18 to 49 years. Blood TCR repertoires of about five healthy adults were deeply sequenced to estimate repertoire size and the extent of clonotype sharing between individuals. Per donor, three plates each were used for CD4 naive and CD4 memory, two for CD8 naive, and one for CD8 memory. Between about 0.8 and 9 billion PBMCs per donor were obtained by leukapheresis. Libraries were prepared and TCR repertoires were sequenced by different laboratories using diverse techniques, in order to increase sequencing depth and limit assay-specific biases.

CD8 naive samples were CD45RO-negative cells positively selected for CCR7, giving a CD45RA+CCR7+ population that excluded TemRA cells. Healthy HIV-negative adults with no recently reported acute infections or vaccinations were included as donors. Every donor was a Caucasian adult living in Nashville, Tennessee, USA. After blood collection by leukapheresis, PBMCs were isolated using Ficoll-Histopaque density gradient centrifugation and then cryopreserved in the vapor phase of liquid nitrogen. Analytical flow cytometry was used to check the purity and quantity of each magnetically sorted T cell population. Genomic DNA was isolated from every sorted fraction and measured by UV absorbance on a Nanodrop 2000c. TCR CDR3 regions were amplified from genomic DNA by multiplex PCR using the deep immunoSEQ assay. Extracted genomic DNA from each cell subset was spread evenly across all wells of several immunoSEQ 96-well plates, with each plate serving as a replicate. For sorted subsets, each replicate PCR was loaded with about 0.2 ug genomic DNA, equivalent to 32,000 or so T cell genomes. Purified libraries were measured with a Qubit 3.0 fluorometer, size-checked on a Bioanalyzer 2100, and measured again with the KAPA Library Quantification kit. Each immunoSEQ 96-well plate was sequenced on its own single-read 150-cycle Illumina NextSeq 550 flow cell. Processing in the source paper ran as follows. The immunoSEQ output contained only junctional sequences without quality scores, so filtering could not match that applied to full-length reads. To assign V/J genes and CDR3, sequences were annotated against IMGT germline references using PyIR, a Python wrapper for IgBLAST v1.9. Reads were removed for weak V/J assignments (E-value above 1e-6), missing CDR3, stop codons, out-of-frame junctions, or ambiguous translated residues. V3J clonotypes were defined as sequences sharing the same inferred V gene, J gene, and CDR3 amino acid sequence. Percentage overlap between repertoires was calculated by dividing the number of shared unique clonotypes by the size of the smaller repertoire. RTK rarefaction, the Chao1 estimator, and Recon v2.1 estimates of unobserved clonotypes were used to assess repertoire richness. Generation probabilities for all TCRbeta clonotypes obtained by the gDNA method from a handful of donors were computed using OLGA. TCRdb retrieved this table from immuneACCESS and kept in-frame rearrangements only. Not all clones are present; in checked studies, unresolved V genes account for under half, and no reason is known for the remainder. V and J calls and clone size come straight from that table; D and trimming were deduced from the DNA. The table for this sample lists about 2.2 million clones; roughly 95% of them were counted only once. The ten biggest clones cover approximately 1.6% of the sample.

This clone was counted once. The specificity of this receptor is unknown. Base qualities were left out, and no much larger clone turns up one base away. V loses 1 base of germline sequence and J loses 0 bases, and the interval between the two ends is 7 bases. Taken from the germline V gene (reference sequence), the CDR1 and CDR2 loops are MNHEY and SMNVEV. Inclusive of the bounding cysteine and phenylalanine, the CDR3 is 15 residues long. The DNA shown is the 45-base CDR3, in frame from base 1. Beyond this particular receptor, the publication reports: Even with the large sequencing depth, rarefaction of the sorted-subset datasets indicated that sequencing was incomplete. Higher generation probabilities were observed for clonotypes shared by all four sorted-subset donors than for non-shared clonotypes. Based on pairwise subsampling, the degree of clonotype sharing among donors was expected to be affected by sequencing depth. Naive subsets generally had larger estimated clonotype richness than memory subsets. Approximately 5% of naive CD4, 3.5% of naive CD8, around 2.3% of memory CD4, and around 0.42% of memory CD8 clonotypes were shared across several donors. The genetic and exposure-history diversity represented was limited by the small number of donors. Sampling was restricted to blood, and TCR repertoires in tissue are likely to differ from TCR repertoires in blood.

The chain is made from TRBV27 and TRBJ2-1, with no confident D gene call. This receptor was identified in a young man in good health. Some clones in this sample may be carry-over from other donors' samples. The sequenced sample consisted of naive CD8+ T cells from PBMCs. In light of the paper, this sample's cell subset or site label describes: CD45RA+CCR7+. The CDR3 protein is CASSLYDSSYNEQFF. The DNA sequence is TGTGCCAGCAGTTTATATGATAGCTCCTACAATGAGCAGTTCTTC.